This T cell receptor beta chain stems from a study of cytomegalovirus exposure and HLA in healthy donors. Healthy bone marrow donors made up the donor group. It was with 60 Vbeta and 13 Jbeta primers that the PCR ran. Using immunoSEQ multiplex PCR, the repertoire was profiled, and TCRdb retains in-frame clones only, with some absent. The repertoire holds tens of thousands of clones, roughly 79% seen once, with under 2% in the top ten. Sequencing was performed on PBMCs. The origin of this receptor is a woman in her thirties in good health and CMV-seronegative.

Here the CDR3 DNA reads TGTGCCAGCAGCTTGCGGGCGGGACAGGGGGCTGAAAAACTGTTTTTT. Its protein product is CASSLRAGQGAEKLFF. This chain links TRBV5-4 with TRBJ1-4; 12 positions match TRBD1. CDR3 size: 16 residues. With 1 base clipped from V and 7 bases from J, the junction kept 5 bases outside the gene matches. Germline V gene lookup returns CDR1 SGHNT and CDR2 YYREEE (reference sequence).